The 23 T cell receptor beta chains presented below share a single source sample, sequenced in a study of control samples from healthy donors and cancer patients. Using immunoSEQ multiplex PCR, the repertoire was profiled, and TCRdb retains in-frame clones only, with some absent. Altogether about 46,000 clones are present, around nine tenths being singletons, with the ten largest covering over 35%. The sample taken for sequencing was PBMCs. The receptor set was obtained from a man in his fifties or sixties with head and neck cancer.

This clone occurred a few times. V usage is TRBV6-1 and J usage is TRBJ1-4, with D perhaps matching TRBD1 (6 bases). Per germline, CDR1 MNHNS and CDR2 SASEGT. CDR3 size: 13 residues. Trimming pared 1 base from V and 7 bases from J, leaving 7 bases between. The DNA for the CDR3 is TGTGCCAGCAGTGAAGACAGGGCTGAAAAACTGTTTTTT. As protein: CASSEDRAEKLFF.

V and J are TRBV13 and TRBJ2-7; D is ambiguous. This CDR3 contains 11 residues. Germline CDR1 reads PRHDT; CDR2 reads FYEKMQ (reference sequence). V was clipped by 5 bases and J by 2 bases, with 4 bases between them. The CDR3, as DNA: TGTGCCAGCAGCCAGACCTACGAGCAGTACTTC. As protein: CASSQTYEQYF.

The chain combines TRBV5-1 with TRBJ2-5; D might be TRBD1 or TRBD2, each matching 5 bases. Trimming cost V 3 bases and J 1 base, with 7 bases left between them. The length of the CDR3 is 13 residues. The V gene's germline CDR1 is SGHRS and CDR2 YFSETQ. CDR3 residues: CASSSGAQETQYF. CDR3 nucleotide sequence: TGCGCCAGCAGCTCCGGGGCCCAAGAGACCCAGTACTTC.

V is TRBV6-1 and J is TRBJ1-6; D uncertain. The CDR3 spans 17 residues. Germline CDR1 MNHNS, CDR2 SASEGT. V was cut by 0 bases and J by 1 base, with 10 bases left in between. CDR3 DNA sequence: TGTGCCAGCAGTGAAGCGCCCGGACGTTCCTATAATTCACCCCTCCACTTT. It is translated as CASSEAPGRSYNSPLHF.

V usage is TRBV11-3 and J usage is TRBJ2-5, with TRBD2 as a possible D gene (5 bases). Germline V gene sequence: CDR1 SGHNT, CDR2 YENEEA. This CDR3 spans 13 amino acids. The V end was cut by 3 bases, the J end by 7 bases, with 12 bases between. The CDR3 DNA is TGTGCCAGCAGCTTCGACGACCGGGGGACCCAGTACTTC. It translates to CASSFDDRGTQYF.

V is TRBV7-2 and J is TRBJ1-1; D not certain. Germline loops: CDR1 SGHTA, CDR2 FQGNSA. V was cut by 4 bases and J by 7 bases, with 10 bases left in between. The CDR3 covers 12 residues. CDR3 nucleotides: TGTGCCAGCAGCTCGGGTACTATTGAAGCTTTCTTT. It translates to CASSSGTIEAFF. The full variable domain, rest sourced from reference TRBV7-2 and TRBJ1-1, is GAGVSQSPSNKVTEKGKDVELRCDPISGHTALYWYRQSLGQGLEFLIYFQGNSAPDKSGLPSDRFSAERTGGSVSTLTIQRTQQEDSAVYLCASSSGTIEAFFGQGTRLTVV.

The J gene is TRBJ2-3, the V gene TRBV7-3; 7 bases fit TRBD2. CDR3 length: 16 residues. In germline, CDR1 is SGHTA, CDR2 FQGTGA. V trimming: 0 bases; J trimming: 2 bases; junction bases outside the gene matches: 5. DNA for the CDR3: TGTGCCAGCAGCTTAACAGGCGGGGGTACCACAGATACGCAGTATTTT. As protein: CASSLTGGGTTDTQYF.

The V gene is TRBV28, the J gene TRBJ2-5; possibly TRBD1 for D (6 bases). There are 13 residues in the CDR3. Germline V CDR1 and CDR2: MDHEN, SYDVKM. V was pared by 3 bases and J by 4 bases, with 9 bases between. This chain's CDR3 is CASSLVRGETQYF. As DNA, the CDR3 is TGTGCCAGCAGTTTGGTCAGGGGAGAGACCCAGTACTTC.

V is TRBV28 and J is TRBJ2-5; no clear D. Trimming shortened V by 2 bases and J by 1 base, and 8 bases separated the two germline ends. Germline values: CDR1 MDHEN, CDR2 SYDVKM. The CDR3 sequence is 14 residues long. CDR3 DNA: TGTGCCAGCAGTTTAGACACTTTCCAAGAGACCCAGTACTTC. This codes for CASSLDTFQETQYF. The entire variable domain, with the rest obtained from reference TRBV28 and TRBJ2-5, is as follows: DVKVTQSSRYLVKRTGEKVFLECVQDMDHENMFWYRQDPGLGLRLIYFSYDVKMKEKGDIPEGYSVSREKKERFSLILESASTNQTSMYLCASSLDTFQETQYFGPGTRLLVL.

The chain combines TRBV27 with TRBJ1-4; 9 bases align to TRBD1. The V gene's germline CDR1 is MNHEY and CDR2 SMNVEV (reference sequence). The CDR3 loop spans 14 amino acids. Trimming removed 6 bases from V and 10 bases from J; junction bases left unmatched: 9. The CDR3 protein is CASRTTGGRRKLFF. CDR3 coding DNA: TGTGCCAGCAGGACGACAGGGGGTCGTCGAAAACTGTTTTTT. The variable domain in full, completed from reference TRBV27 and TRBJ1-4, reads EAQVTQNPRYLITVTGKKLTVTCSQNMNHEYMSWYRQDPGLGLRQIYYSMNVEVTDKGDVPEGYKVSRKEKRNFPLILESPSPNQTSLYFCASRTTGGRRKLFFGSGTQLSVL.

The chain's CDR3 is CASSYGQGAADTQYF. CDR3 DNA sequence: TGTGCCAGCAGTTACGGGCAGGGGGCGGCAGATACGCAGTATTTT. The chain has TRBV6-2 or TRBV6-3 and TRBJ2-3; TRBD1 aligns across 8 bases. The V gene end was trimmed by 2 bases and the J gene end by 4 bases; junction bases not matched to a gene: 5. Looked up from germline, CDR1 is MNHEY and CDR2 is SVGEGT. The CDR3 sequence is 15 residues long.

This clone was counted a few times. V usage is TRBV10-1 and J usage is TRBJ2-2, with 8 bases identical to TRBD1. The germline V gene has CDR1 WNHNN and CDR2 SYGVQD (reference sequence). The CDR3 totals 14 residues. V shed 8 bases, J shed 5 bases, and the junction held 7 bases outside the gene matches. CDR3 sequence (DNA): TGCGCCAGCGTTAGGACAGGGAGGACCGGGGAGCTGTTTTTT. Protein: CASVRTGRTGELFF.

The genes are TRBV28 and TRBJ1-5; D remains unclear. The germline V gene has CDR1 MDHEN and CDR2 SYDVKM. V lost 2 bases and J 6 bases, leaving 5 bases between the germline ends. This CDR3 is 12 amino acids long. The CDR3 sequence: CASSLVLQPQHF. In DNA, the CDR3 is TGTGCCAGCAGTTTAGTACTTCAGCCCCAGCATTTT.

The chain links TRBV3-1 (or the pseudogene TRBV3-2) to TRBJ2-3; 7 nucleotides match TRBD2. This CDR3 is 13 amino acids long. CDR1 is LGHDT, CDR2 YNNKEL, per germline (reference sequence). Trimming cost V 8 bases and J 4 bases; bases outside gene matches: 6. CDR3 in amino acids: CASGLRGSDTQYF. The CDR3 DNA reads as TGTGCCAGCGGGTTGCGGGGGTCAGATACGCAGTATTTT.

This chain connects TRBV30 to TRBJ1-1; TRBD1 might be the D (6 bases). CDR3 length equals 15 residues. V lost 0 bases and J lost 5, with 16 bases in between. Germline V CDR1 and CDR2: GTSNPN, SVGIG (reference sequence). CDR3 DNA sequence: TGTGCCTGGAGTGTACTGCGGCCAGGGGATACTGAAGCTTTCTTT. Its translation: CAWSVLRPGDTEAFF.

The chain combines TRBV9 with TRBJ2-3; D is ambiguous. V was trimmed by 2 bases and J by 0 bases, leaving 7 bases between them. Germline V gene sequence: CDR1 SGDLS, CDR2 YYNGEE. The CDR3 contains 14 residues. The chain's CDR3 is CASSVKISTDTQYF. DNA of the CDR3: TGTGCCAGCAGCGTGAAAATTAGCACAGATACGCAGTATTTT.

The chain couples TRBV7-2 to TRBJ1-5; no clear D gene. Germline V CDR1 and CDR2: SGHTA, FQGNSA. The CDR3 is 12 amino acids. V lost 8 bases and J 4 bases, leaving 9 bases between the germline ends. The CDR3: CASRLPNQPQHF. The CDR3 DNA reads TGTGCCAGCCGCCTCCCGAATCAGCCCCAGCATTTT.

V is TRBV4-2 and J is TRBJ2-7, with 9 bases fitting TRBD2. With V trimmed by 4 bases and J by 5 bases, 9 bases remained unmatched. The CDR3 loop spans 15 amino acids. Germline V lookup: CDR1 LGHNA, CDR2 YNFKEQ. CDR3 sequence: CASSPAGGRAHEQYF. The CDR3 DNA follows: TGTGCCAGCAGCCCGGCGGGCGGGAGGGCCCACGAGCAGTACTTC.

Only one count was recorded for this clone. The V call is TRBV12-3 or TRBV12-4, the J call TRBJ1-1, with a weak D call TRBD1 (6 bases). Trimming took off 3 bases at V and 11 bases at J, with 10 bases between the two ends. The CDR3 has 11 amino acids. CDR3 sequence (DNA): TGTGCCAGCAGTTTCAGGGGTAGGGCTTTCTTT. It codes for CASSFRGRAFF.

This chain joins TRBV27 and TRBJ1-6; D uncertain. Trimming removed 2 bases at V and 2 bases at J, with 4 bases between. Germline V lookup: CDR1 MNHEY, CDR2 SMNVEV (reference sequence). The CDR3 covers 14 residues. DNA for the CDR3: TGTGCCAGCAGTTTAGGGGCCTATAATTCACCCCTCCACTTT. This translates into CASSLGAYNSPLHF.

This chain joins TRBV11-2 and TRBJ2-2; no reliable D call. The CDR3 is 17 amino acids. The V end was cut by 0 bases, the J end by 2 bases, with 13 bases between. Germline CDR1 reads SGHAT; CDR2 reads FQNNGV. The CDR3 DNA is TGTGCCAGCAGCTTAGAGTGGTTCAACTCAAACACCGGGGAGCTGTTTTTT. It codes for CASSLEWFNSNTGELFF. The variable domain in full, with the rest retrieved from reference TRBV11-2 and TRBJ2-2, is EAGVAQSPRYKIIEKRQSVAFWCNPISGHATLYWYQQILGQGPKLLIQFQNNGVVDDSQLPKDRFSAERLKGVDSTLKIQPAKLEDSAVYLCASSLEWFNSNTGELFFGEGSRLTVL.

The chain joins TRBV7-3 to TRBJ1-1, with D possibly TRBD1 on 5 matching bases. The CDR3 covers 14 residues. Trimming stripped 2 bases from V and 1 base from J, with 8 bases between. Germline lookup yields CDR1 SGHTA and CDR2 FQGTGA. CDR3 nucleotides: TGTGCCAGCAGCTTAGGGGCGGGGAACACTGAAGCTTTCTTT. Translated: CASSLGAGNTEAFF.

This chain joins TRBV27 and TRBJ2-3, with D perhaps TRBD1 (6 bases). V was cut by 1 base and J by 3 bases, with 20 bases left in between. CDR3 length: 18 residues. Germline assignment: CDR1 MNHEY and CDR2 SMNVEV (reference sequence). CDR3 in amino acids: CASSLLNQGTSGTDTQYF. In DNA form, the CDR3 reads TGTGCCAGCAGTTTATTGAACCAGGGGACCTCCGGGACAGATACGCAGTATTTT.